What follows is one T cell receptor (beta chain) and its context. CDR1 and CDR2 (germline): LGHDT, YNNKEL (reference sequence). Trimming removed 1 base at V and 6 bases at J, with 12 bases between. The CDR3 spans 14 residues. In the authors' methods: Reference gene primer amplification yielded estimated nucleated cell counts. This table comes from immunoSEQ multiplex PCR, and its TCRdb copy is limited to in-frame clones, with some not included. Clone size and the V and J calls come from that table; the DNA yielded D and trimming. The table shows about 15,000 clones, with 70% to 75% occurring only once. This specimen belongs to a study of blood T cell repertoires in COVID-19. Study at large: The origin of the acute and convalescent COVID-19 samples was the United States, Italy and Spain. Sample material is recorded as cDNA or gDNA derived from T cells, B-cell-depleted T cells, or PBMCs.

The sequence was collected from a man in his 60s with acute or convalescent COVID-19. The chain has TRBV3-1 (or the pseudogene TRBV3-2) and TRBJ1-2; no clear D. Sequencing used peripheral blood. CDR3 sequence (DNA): TGTGCCAGCAGCCAAGGACGGCGGAGCGATGGCTACACCTTC. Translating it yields CASSQGRRSDGYTF.